Each of the 24 T cell receptor beta chains below was sequenced from the same sample in a study of blood T cell repertoires in COVID-19 (dated by TCRdb to 2019 to 2021). Library creation used the immunoSEQ multiplex PCR assay. Imported from immuneACCESS, the table was reduced by TCRdb to in-frame sequences with V and J called. These copies leave out some clones; in studies compared against another copy, an unresolved V gene accounts for under half, and the cause of the remainder is not known. The sample table shows approximately 67,000 clones, and 90% to 95% are seen once. Around 6.7% of the sample is taken by the ten largest. The sample taken for sequencing was peripheral blood. The receptors originated from a human donor in a cohort sampled during active COVID-19.

The chain links TRBV6-5 to TRBJ1-1, with a tentative D call TRBD1 (5 bases). The V gene's germline CDR1 is MNHEY and CDR2 SVGAGI. The CDR3 covers 14 residues. Trimming took off 6 bases at V and 5 bases at J, with 16 bases between the two ends. CDR3 DNA: TGTGCCAGCAGGGGCGGTGGGGGGGAAACTGAAGCTTTCTTT. Encoded protein: CASRGGGGETEAFF.

This chain connects TRBV29-1 to TRBJ2-1; possible D gene TRBD1, 6 bases. The length of the CDR3 is 12 residues. Trimming pared 3 bases from V and 4 bases from J, leaving 7 bases between. Germline lookup yields CDR1 SQVTM and CDR2 ANQGSEA. DNA of the CDR3: TGCAGCGTTGATAGGGGGTACAATGAGCAGTTCTTC. This gives the protein CSVDRGYNEQFF.

The chain employs TRBV19 and TRBJ2-1; 7 nucleotides agree with TRBD1. This CDR3 spans 14 amino acids. CDR1 is LNHDA, CDR2 SQIVND, per germline (reference sequence). Unmatched junction bases numbered 9, after V lost 5 bases and J lost 8 bases. The CDR3: CASSPTRGGDEQFF. The CDR3 DNA reads as TGTGCCAGTAGTCCTACTAGAGGGGGCGATGAGCAGTTCTTC.

The gene calls are TRBV6-5 and TRBJ2-2, with D unresolved. V lost 0 bases and J 4 bases, leaving 9 bases between the germline ends. Germline CDR1 reads MNHEY; CDR2 reads SVGAGI. The CDR3 consists of 15 residues. In DNA, the CDR3 is TGTGCCAGCAGTTACTCGACAAGATCCACCGGGGAGCTGTTTTTT. It translates to CASSYSTRSTGELFF.

This clone was observed a few times. The genes are TRBV5-4 and TRBJ2-7; tentative D call: TRBD1 (5 bases). The CDR3 is 16 amino acids. With 5 bases removed from V and 0 bases from J, the gap between germline ends came to 18 bases. Germline V gives CDR1 SGHNT, CDR2 YYREEE (reference sequence). As DNA, the CDR3 is TGTGCCAGCAGTTCCCGACTGGGGCCTAGCTCCTACGAGCAGTACTTC. Translated: CASSSRLGPSSYEQYF.

The chain has TRBV28 and TRBJ1-1; D remains unclear. The CDR3 extends over 14 amino acids. V was trimmed by 5 bases and J by 0 bases, leaving 10 bases between them. CDR1 is MDHEN and CDR2 is SYDVKM in the germline V gene. The CDR3 sequence is CASSVGGMNTEAFF. The CDR3 nucleotides are TGTGCCAGCAGTGTAGGAGGCATGAACACTGAAGCTTTCTTT.

The V gene is TRBV24-1, the J gene TRBJ1-2, with TRBD1 matching 7 bases. Looked up from germline, CDR1 is KGHDR and CDR2 is SFDVKD. The CDR3 covers 14 residues. The V segment lost 4 bases and the J segment 4 bases; nucleotides outside the gene matches: 5. The CDR3 coding sequence is TGTGCCACCAGTGACCCTGACAGGGCCTATGGCTACACCTTC. Translating it yields CATSDPDRAYGYTF.

The rearrangement uses TRBV6-2 or TRBV6-3 and TRBJ2-2; 8 nucleotides match TRBD1. Germline CDR1 reads MNHEY; CDR2 reads SVGEGT. Losses at the gene ends were 2 bases for V and 2 bases for J; bases not matched to a gene: 10. The CDR3 loop spans 18 amino acids. In nucleotides, the CDR3 is TGTGCCAGCAGTTACCTCTTCGGGCAGGGGGCTAACACCGGGGAGCTGTTTTTT. Encoded protein: CASSYLFGQGANTGELFF.

Details on this clone: One junction end disagrees with the germline gene, perhaps due to a read error. V is TRBV7-7 and J is TRBJ2-5; 10 positions agree with TRBD1. The CDR3 extends over 19 amino acids. The germline V gene encodes CDR1 SSHAT and CDR2 FNYEAQ (reference sequence). DNA of the CDR3: TGTGCTAGCAGCTTAGGACGACAGGGGGCAAGATCGCTCCAAGAGACCCAGTACTTC. Translated, it gives CASSLGRQGARSLQETQYF.

The J gene is TRBJ2-5, the V gene TRBV4-3; D perhaps matches TRBD1 (5 bases). V shed 0 bases and J shed 4 bases, with 21 bases lying between them. This CDR3 is built from 18 residues. Germline V gene sequence: CDR1 LGHNA, CDR2 YSLEER. The CDR3 sequence is CASSQDWGLKGIGETQYF. The CDR3 bases are TGCGCCAGCAGCCAAGATTGGGGATTAAAGGGGATTGGAGAGACCCAGTACTTC.

This chain links TRBV2 with TRBJ2-2, with D unresolved. V lost 3 bases and J 3 bases, leaving 11 bases between the germline ends. The V gene's germline CDR1 is SNHLY and CDR2 FYNNEI. The CDR3 is made up of 15 amino acids. The CDR3 DNA reads TGTGCCAGCAGTGAGCTCCCGGGTGACACCGGGGAGCTGTTTTTT. It is translated as CASSELPGDTGELFF.

The genes are TRBV25-1 and TRBJ1-4; TRBD1 aligns across 7 bases. The trim removed 6 bases at V and 5 bases at J, leaving 12 bases unmatched. There are 16 residues in the CDR3. Germline assignment: CDR1 MGHDK and CDR2 SYGVNS. The DNA of the CDR3 is TGTGCCAGCAGAGAAGGGGGCGAGGCTCTAAATGAAAAACTGTTTTTT. It is translated as CASREGGEALNEKLFF.

The rearrangement links TRBV4-3 to TRBJ2-1, with TRBD1 as a possible D gene (5 bases). Germline CDR1 reads LGHNA; CDR2 reads YSLEER. Trimming cost V 0 bases and J 10 bases, with 16 bases left between them. The CDR3 is made up of 15 amino acids. This CDR3 is CASSQDVKGVWEQFF. As DNA, the CDR3 is TGCGCCAGCAGCCAAGACGTGAAAGGGGTATGGGAGCAGTTCTTC.

The chain uses TRBV6-6 and TRBJ1-3; a possible D gene is TRBD1 (6 bases). CDR1 MNHNY and CDR2 SVGAGI come from the germline V gene (reference sequence). Trimming left V 5 bases short and J 1 base short, with 18 bases between. The CDR3 is 17 residues long. The CDR3 nucleotides are TGTGCCAGCAGTCCCGGAACAGGGTCAAGTTCTGGAAACACCATATATTTT. Amino acids: CASSPGTGSSSGNTIYF.

The chain employs TRBV2 and TRBJ2-3, with D possibly being TRBD2 (5 bases). The V and J ends lost 3 bases and 2 bases respectively, with 9 bases between them. The CDR3 contains 14 residues. Germline-derived CDR1 and CDR2 are SNHLY and FYNNEI. CDR3: CASSDTRVTDTQYF. In DNA, the CDR3 is TGTGCCAGCAGTGATACGCGGGTCACAGATACGCAGTATTTT.

In its sample, this clone was seen once. The V gene is TRBV4-3, the J gene TRBJ1-4; 7 bases line up with TRBD1. Germline V gene sequence: CDR1 LGHNA, CDR2 YSLEER. The CDR3 sequence is 16 residues long. With V trimmed by 0 bases and J by 3 bases, 4 bases remained unmatched. CDR3: CASSQDEGAANEKLFF. The CDR3 region has the DNA TGCGCCAGCAGCCAAGACGAGGGGGCGGCTAATGAAAAACTGTTTTTT.

The CDR3 DNA sequence: TGCGCCAGCAGCTTGGACAGGGTAGGCACCGGGGAGCTGTTTTTT. It specifies CASSLDRVGTGELFF. The V call is TRBV5-1, the J call TRBJ2-2; weak D call: TRBD1 (6 bases). The CDR3 totals 15 residues. Trimming cost V 0 bases and J 4 bases, with 10 bases left between them. Germline V gives CDR1 SGHRS, CDR2 YFSETQ.

The chain links TRBV15 to TRBJ1-5; 8 bases agree with TRBD1. Germline assignment: CDR1 LNHNV and CDR2 YYDKDF (reference sequence). There are 14 residues in the CDR3. V dropped 1 base and J dropped 4; count of bases not matched to a gene: 0. This chain's CDR3 is CATSRGQGNQPQHF. CDR3 nucleotide sequence: TGTGCCACCAGCAGAGGACAGGGGAATCAGCCCCAGCATTTT.

The chain recombines TRBV5-5 with TRBJ2-7, with 10 bases lining up with TRBD1. The length of the CDR3 is 14 residues. Trimming removed 4 bases from V and 4 bases from J; junction bases left unmatched: 5. Looked up from germline, CDR1 is SGHKS and CDR2 is YYEKEE (reference sequence). In DNA, the CDR3 is TGTGCCAGCAGCCCCGGGACAGGGGTTTACGAGCAGTACTTC. Its translation: CASSPGTGVYEQYF. The entire variable domain, with the rest obtained from reference TRBV5-5 and TRBJ2-7, is as follows: DAGVTQSPTHLIKTRGQQVTLRCSPISGHKSVSWYQQVLGQGPQFIFQYYEKEERGRGNFPDRFSARQFPNYSSELNVNALLLGDSALYLCASSPGTGVYEQYFGPGTRLTVT.

The gene calls are TRBV7-8 and TRBJ1-2; D is undetermined. This CDR3 region has 12 residues. Trimming removed 0 bases from V and 8 bases from J, with 7 bases in between. The V gene's germline CDR1 is SGHVS and CDR2 FQNEAQ. CDR3 sequence (DNA): TGTGCCAGCAGCTTAGCTACCGGGGGCTACACCTTC. As protein: CASSLATGGYTF. The full variable domain, completed using reference TRBV7-8 and TRBJ1-2, is GAGVSQSPRYKVAKRGQDVALRCDPISGHVSLFWYQQALGQGPEFLTYFQNEAQLDKSGLPSDRFFAERPEGSVSTLKIQRTQQEDSAVYLCASSLATGGYTFGSGTRLTVV.

V and J are TRBV6-4 and TRBJ2-1; 7 bases fit TRBD2. Germline CDR1 MRHNA, CDR2 SNTAGT. The J segment lost 0 bases and the V segment lost 5 bases, leaving 4 bases of the junction unmatched. The length of the CDR3 is 15 residues. The CDR3 protein is CASSLRESSYNEQFF. The CDR3 DNA reads as TGTGCCAGCAGTCTGCGGGAGAGCTCCTACAATGAGCAGTTCTTC.

The genes are TRBV7-3 and TRBJ2-1, with TRBD2 matching over 10 bases. With V trimmed by 7 bases and J by 6 bases, 15 bases remained unmatched. The CDR3 totals 17 residues. CDR1 and CDR2 from the germline V gene are SGHTA and FQGTGA. CDR3 loop: CASTQDLAGAPLNEQFF. In nucleotides, the CDR3 is TGTGCCAGCACTCAAGACCTAGCGGGGGCTCCCCTCAATGAGCAGTTCTTC. The whole variable domain, remainder taken from reference TRBV7-3 and TRBJ2-1, is GAGVSQTPSNKVTEKGKYVELRCDPISGHTALYWYRQSLGQGPEFLIYFQGTGAADDSGLPNDRFFAVRPEGSVSTLKIQRTERGDSAVYLCASTQDLAGAPLNEQFFGPGTRLTVL.

The gene calls are TRBV27 and TRBJ2-6; 11 bases are a match to TRBD1. Germline lookup yields CDR1 MNHEY and CDR2 SMNVEV (reference sequence). J gave up 0 bases and V 6 bases, and 7 bases lay outside the gene matches. This CDR3 is 18 amino acids long. CDR3 loop: CASSPPGQGASGANVLTF. As DNA, the CDR3 is TGTGCCAGCAGCCCCCCAGGACAGGGGGCCTCTGGGGCCAACGTCCTGACTTTC.

The V call is TRBV28, the J call TRBJ2-5; TRBD2 agrees at 7 bases. This CDR3 has 18 amino acids. CDR1 is MDHEN and CDR2 is SYDVKM in the germline V gene. Unmatched junction bases numbered 21, after V lost 6 bases and J lost 5 bases. Here the CDR3 reads CASSSPAGGGRDWETQYF. The CDR3 nucleotides read TGTGCCAGCAGCTCCCCGGCGGGCGGGGGTCGGGATTGGGAGACCCAGTACTTC.